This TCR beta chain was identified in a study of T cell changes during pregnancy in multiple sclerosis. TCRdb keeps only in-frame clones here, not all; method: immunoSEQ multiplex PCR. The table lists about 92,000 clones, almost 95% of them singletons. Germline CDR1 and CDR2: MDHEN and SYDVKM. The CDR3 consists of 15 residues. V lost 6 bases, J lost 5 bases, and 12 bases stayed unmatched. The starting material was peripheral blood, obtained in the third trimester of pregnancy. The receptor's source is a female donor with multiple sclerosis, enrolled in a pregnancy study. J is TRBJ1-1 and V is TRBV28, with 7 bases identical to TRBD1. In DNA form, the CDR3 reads TGTGCCAGCAGAAGGGACTCAGGGGGAAGGACTGAAGCTTTCTTT. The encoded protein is CASRRDSGGRTEAFF.